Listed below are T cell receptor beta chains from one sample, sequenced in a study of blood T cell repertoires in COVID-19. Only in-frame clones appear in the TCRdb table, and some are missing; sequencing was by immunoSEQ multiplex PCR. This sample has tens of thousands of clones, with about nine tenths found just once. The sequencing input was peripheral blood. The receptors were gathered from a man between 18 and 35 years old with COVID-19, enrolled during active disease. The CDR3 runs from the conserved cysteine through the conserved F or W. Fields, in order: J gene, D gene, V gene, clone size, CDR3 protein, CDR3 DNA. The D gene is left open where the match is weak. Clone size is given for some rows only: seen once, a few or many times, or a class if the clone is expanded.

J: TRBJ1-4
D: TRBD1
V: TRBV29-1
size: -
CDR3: CSVHETGGREKLLF
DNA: TGCAGCGTCCACGAGACAGGGGGGAGAGAAAAACTGCTTTTT

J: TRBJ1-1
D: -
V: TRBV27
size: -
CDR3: CASSLSSGALSFF
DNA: TGTGCCAGCAGTTTATCCTCAGGGGCTTTATCTTTCTTT

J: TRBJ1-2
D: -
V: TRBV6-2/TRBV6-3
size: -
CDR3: CASSYSSGLPGYTF
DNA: TGTGCCAGCAGTTACTCGTCAGGGCTGCCTGGCTACACCTTC

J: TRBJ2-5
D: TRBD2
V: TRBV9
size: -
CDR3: CASSVDGGSGYQETQYF
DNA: TGTGCCAGCAGCGTAGACGGGGGGTCTGGGTACCAAGAGACCCAGTACTTC

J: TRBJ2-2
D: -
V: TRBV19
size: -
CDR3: CASSPRVAANTGELFF
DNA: TGTGCCAGTAGTCCCCGTGTAGCGGCGAACACCGGGGAGCTGTTTTTT

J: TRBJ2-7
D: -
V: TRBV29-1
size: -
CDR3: CSVEVRGSSYEQYF
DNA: TGCAGCGTTGAAGTACGAGGGAGCTCCTACGAGCAGTACTTC

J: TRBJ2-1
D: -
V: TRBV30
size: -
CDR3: CAWTDPGQYYNEQFF
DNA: TGTGCCTGGACGGATCCGGGACAATACTACAATGAGCAGTTCTTC

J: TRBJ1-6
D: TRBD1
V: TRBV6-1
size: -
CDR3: CASSEVQGGSPLHF
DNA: TGTGCCAGCAGTGAAGTCCAGGGGGGTTCACCCCTCCACTTT

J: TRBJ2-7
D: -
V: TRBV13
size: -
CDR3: CASSSLYEQYF
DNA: TGTGCCAGCAGCTCCTTGTACGAGCAGTACTTC

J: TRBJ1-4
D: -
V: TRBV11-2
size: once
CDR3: CASSKPLWSEAREKLLF
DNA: TGTGCCAGCAGCAAACCTCTTTGGAGCGAAGCTCGGGAAAAACTGCTTTTT

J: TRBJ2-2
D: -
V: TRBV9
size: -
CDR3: CASSFTSTGELFF
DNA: TGTGCCAGCAGCTTTACTAGCACCGGGGAGCTGTTTTTT

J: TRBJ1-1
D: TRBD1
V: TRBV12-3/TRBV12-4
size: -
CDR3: CASRRGLYTEAFF
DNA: TGTGCCAGCAGAAGGGGGCTATACACTGAAGCTTTCTTT

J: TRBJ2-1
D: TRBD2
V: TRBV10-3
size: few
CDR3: CAISESGAGVNNEQFF
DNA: TGTGCCATCAGTGAGTCCGGGGCGGGAGTCAACAATGAGCAGTTCTTC

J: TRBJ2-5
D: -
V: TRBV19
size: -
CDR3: CASSALTGYQETQYF
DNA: TGTGCCAGTAGTGCCCTTACAGGGTACCAAGAGACCCAGTACTTC

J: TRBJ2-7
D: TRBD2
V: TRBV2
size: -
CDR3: CASSSRLAGSYEQYF
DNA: TGTGCCAGTAGTAGTCGGCTAGCGGGCTCCTACGAGCAGTACTTC

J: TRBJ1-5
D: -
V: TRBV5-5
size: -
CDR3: CASSLGSDQPQHF
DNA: TGTGCCAGCAGCTTGGGTAGCGATCAGCCCCAGCATTTT

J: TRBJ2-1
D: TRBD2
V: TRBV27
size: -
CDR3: CASSSGPGGGYNEQFF
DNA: TGTGCCAGCAGTTCCGGGCCGGGAGGAGGATACAATGAGCAGTTCTTC

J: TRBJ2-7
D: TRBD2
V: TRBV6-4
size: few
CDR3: CASRKIAGSVEQYF
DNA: TGTGCCAGCAGAAAAATAGCGGGATCCGTCGAGCAGTACTTC

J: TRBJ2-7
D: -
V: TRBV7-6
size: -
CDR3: CASSLGGGRSSYEQYF
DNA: TGTGCCAGCAGCTTAGGAGGCGGAAGGAGCTCCTACGAGCAGTACTTC

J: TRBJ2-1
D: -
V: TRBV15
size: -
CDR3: CATLSNNEQFF
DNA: TGTGCCACCTTGTCCAACAATGAGCAGTTCTTC

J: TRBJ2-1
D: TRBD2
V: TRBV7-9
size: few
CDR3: CASSPGTSGFSYNEQFF
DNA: TGTGCCAGCAGCCCGGGGACTAGCGGCTTCTCCTACAATGAGCAGTTCTTC

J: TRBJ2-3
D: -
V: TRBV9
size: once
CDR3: CASGGGADTDTQYF
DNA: TGTGCCAGCGGAGGGGGCGCGGACACAGATACGCAGTATTTT